In this sample, the clone carrying this T cell receptor (beta chain) turned up a few times. TCRdb ran MiXCR on the RT-PCR reads and lists one entry per CDR3 protein. The sample includes 400,000 to 500,000 distinct CDR3 sequences, 16% of them seen just once. This sample is part of a study of patients and donors after allogeneic stem cell transplantation. This CDR3 comprises 14 residues. CDR1 and CDR2 from the germline V gene are KGHDR and SFDVKD. V lost 4 bases, J lost 0 bases, and 8 bases lay in between. The source of this sequence is a human donor who was either an allogeneic HSCT recipient or a stem cell or donor lymphocyte infusion donor (not recorded which). It is not recorded whose cells these are; they may come from a transplant donor. The sequenced sample was blood, either unsorted or a sorted T cell fraction (not recorded which). V is TRBV24-1 and J is TRBJ2-5; D call uncertain. The CDR3 DNA is TGTGCCACCAGTGACCTCGGACACCAAGAGACCCAGTACTTC. The encoded protein is CATSDLGHQETQYF.